This section outlines one TCR beta chain sequence together with its context. This sample was taken from a study of response to subunit inactivated influenza vaccine. TCRdb reprocessed the RT-PCR reads via MiXCR and lists one record per CDR3 protein. In the table there are 600,000 to 850,000 distinct CDR3 sequences, approximately 15% of which are singletons. Germline V lookup: CDR1 LGHNA, CDR2 YSLEER. The CDR3 runs 15 residues. V lost 0 bases and J lost 7, with 13 bases in between. The sequence was collected from a man between 45 and 60 years old who received an inactivated influenza vaccine. This material consisted of PBMCs from blood, taken around two weeks before vaccination. The chain is built from TRBV4-3 and TRBJ2-1; tentatively, D is TRBD2 (5 bases). The CDR3 loop reads CASSQDRGITNEQFF. CDR3 nucleotides: TGCGCCAGCAGCCAAGATCGGGGAATCACGAATGAGCAGTTCTTC.